Shown below are 20 T cell receptor beta chains from a single sample sequenced in a study of blood T cells in healthy people across ages. Next came a second PCR, run for about 6 to 12 cycles, which used a sample-barcoded 5' primer along with a J-beta primer mix. TCRdb independently ran MiXCR on the 5' RACE reads; one entry per CDR3 protein. The sample contains hundreds of thousands of distinct CDR3 sequences, around 62% of which appear only once. The sequencing sample was made of blood. Receptors were obtained from a man aged 25 to 45 in good health.

This clonotype was seen just once. The rearrangement joins TRBV9 to TRBJ2-1; 9 bases fit TRBD2. Germline CDR1 is SGDLS and CDR2 is YYNGEE. Trimming at V came to 0 bases and at J to 4 bases, leaving 5 bases not matched to a gene. This CDR3 comprises 16 residues. This chain's CDR3 is CASSVDSGGTYNEQFF. The CDR3 bases are TGTGCCAGCAGCGTAGATAGCGGGGGAACTTACAATGAGCAGTTCTTC.

This clonotype was found a few times. The chain carries TRBV5-6 and TRBJ2-1, with D unresolved. The CDR3 has 14 amino acids. The V gene's germline CDR1 is SGHDT and CDR2 YYEEEE. The germline V and J ends were trimmed by 0 bases and 8 bases, with 12 bases remaining between them. The CDR3 DNA reads as TGTGCCAGCAGCTTGGCGATTTCAGCTGATGAGCAGTTCTTC. Its protein is CASSLAISADEQFF.

The chain is built from TRBV7-8 and TRBJ2-3; D may be TRBD1 or TRBD2 (5 bases each). V lost 5 bases and J 9 bases, leaving 18 bases between the germline ends. CDR3 length equals 14 residues. CDR1 and CDR2 (germline): SGHVS, FQNEAQ. The CDR3 reads CASSTPRGVRTQYF. The CDR3, as DNA: TGTGCCAGCAGCACACCCCGGGGCGTCCGGACGCAGTATTTT.

The V and J genes are TRBV20-1 and TRBJ1-1; D gene uncertain. The CDR3 is 12 residues long. V was pared by 6 bases and J by 2 bases, with 10 bases between. Per the germline V gene, CDR1 is DFQATT and CDR2 is SNEGSKA (reference sequence). This CDR3 is CSASLRNTEAFF. CDR3 bases: TGCAGTGCCTCCCTGAGAAACACTGAAGCTTTCTTT.

This clonotype was counted only a few times. The CDR3 DNA is TGTGCCAGCAGTCCGACAGGGGTTGGGGCCAACGTCCTGACTTTC. Translation gives CASSPTGVGANVLTF. The chain recombines TRBV12-3 or TRBV12-4 with TRBJ2-6; 8 bases align to TRBD1. Trimming removed 5 bases from V and 3 bases from J; junction bases left unmatched: 3. The CDR3 extends over 15 amino acids.

J is TRBJ2-2 and V is TRBV7-6; no reliable D call. The CDR3 spans 14 residues. The germline V gene has CDR1 SGHVS and CDR2 FNYEAQ. V was trimmed by 6 bases and J by 4 bases, leaving 12 bases between them. CDR3 in DNA: TGTGCCAGCAGACTCCAAGTAGGCACCGGGGAGCTGTTTTTT. Translating it yields CASRLQVGTGELFF.

The chain uses TRBV6-5 and TRBJ2-7, with a tentative D call TRBD2 (5 bases). Germline V gene sequence: CDR1 MNHEY, CDR2 SVGAGI. CDR3 length: 15 amino acids. V lost 6 bases to trimming and J lost 0 bases, with 15 bases between them. Here the CDR3 DNA reads TGTGCCAGCAGGGAAGGACTCCTTGCCTCCTACGAGCAGTACTTC. This encodes CASREGLLASYEQYF.

V usage is TRBV7-9 and J usage is TRBJ1-1; 11 bases fit TRBD1. The V gene's germline CDR1 is SEHNR and CDR2 FQNEAQ (reference sequence). J gave up 8 bases and V 5 bases, and 4 bases lay outside the gene matches. The CDR3 totals 13 residues. The chain's CDR3 is CASSRDRGAEAFF. In DNA form, the CDR3 reads TGTGCCAGCAGCCGGGACAGGGGGGCAGAAGCTTTCTTT.

V usage is TRBV28 and J usage is TRBJ2-7; perhaps TRBD2 as D (5 bases). The CDR3 totals 13 residues. V lost 5 bases, J lost 3 bases, and 11 bases lay in between. Germline V gene lookup returns CDR1 MDHEN and CDR2 SYDVKM. As DNA, the CDR3 is TGTGCCAGCAGTACCGGGAACTACTACGAGCAGTACTTC. Translated: CASSTGNYYEQYF.

A single count supports this clonotype. This sequence joins TRBV6-5 and TRBJ1-2; no definite D call. From germline, CDR1 is MNHEY and CDR2 SVGAGI. V lost 0 bases to trimming and J lost 8 bases, with 13 bases between them. CDR3 length: 14 amino acids. The CDR3: CASSYSKRAGGYTF. In DNA, the CDR3 is TGTGCCAGCAGTTACTCTAAGAGGGCGGGGGGCTACACCTTC.

The CDR3 sequence: CASSYPHHVTGGFSNEQFF. The CDR3 DNA is TGTGCCAGCAGTTACCCTCATCACGTCACAGGGGGCTTTTCGAATGAGCAGTTCTTC. This chain links TRBV6-5 with TRBJ2-1; 9 nucleotides line up with TRBD1. The CDR3 runs 19 residues. From germline, CDR1 is MNHEY and CDR2 SVGAGI. The V and J ends lost 2 bases and 7 bases, in that order; junction bases with no gene match: 18.

This chain links TRBV6-2 or TRBV6-3 with TRBJ2-1; D uncertain. Germline lookup yields CDR1 MNHEY and CDR2 SVGEGT. The CDR3 has 12 residues. The V gene lost 6 bases and the J gene lost 6 bases, with 9 bases spanning the gap. The CDR3 bases are TGTGCCAGCAGGCGAGGACGCAATGAGCAGTTCTTC. Amino acid sequence: CASRRGRNEQFF.

Worth noting for this clonotype: This may come from a read error, since a much larger clone is one base off. The chain links TRBV10-3 to TRBJ2-7, with D perhaps matching TRBD2 (6 bases). The tail of the sequence fits TRBJ2-5 better, so the J call may be wrong. Germline assignment: CDR1 ENHRY and CDR2 SYGVKD. The CDR3 has 13 residues. CDR3 region: CAISERQGGTQYF. The CDR3 bases are TGTGCCATCAGTGAGCGCCAGGGAGGGACCCAGTACTTC.

This clonotype was seen only once. The V call is TRBV5-5, the J call TRBJ1-2; D may be TRBD1 (5 bases). Germline V gene data show CDR1 as SGHKS and CDR2 as YYEKEE (reference sequence). The germline V and J ends were trimmed by 4 bases and 5 bases, with 21 bases remaining between them. The CDR3 length is 16 residues. The CDR3 spells CASSRSIGTDTYGYTF. CDR3 DNA: TGTGCCAGCAGCCGGTCGATCGGGACCGATACATATGGCTACACCTTC.

This clonotype has more than one count but fewer than ten. The gene calls are TRBV20-1 and TRBJ2-7; D possibly corresponds to TRBD1 (6 bases). The germline V and J ends were trimmed by 5 bases and 1 base, with 15 bases remaining between them. CDR3 length: 14 amino acids. Germline V gives CDR1 DFQATT, CDR2 SNEGSKA (reference sequence). The CDR3 nucleotides read TGCAGTGCTCTTATTATCAGGGGATCCTACGAGCAGTACTTC. This sequence encodes CSALIIRGSYEQYF.

This chain joins TRBV30 and TRBJ1-2; no reliable D call. Germline CDR1 reads GTSNPN; CDR2 reads SVGIG (reference sequence). V was pared by 0 bases and J by 4 bases, with 6 bases between. This CDR3 comprises 12 residues. CDR3 DNA: TGTGCCTGGAGTGTAAGCGGCTATGGCTACACCTTC. The encoded protein is CAWSVSGYGYTF.

The chain carries TRBV6-2 or TRBV6-3 and TRBJ1-5, with D possibly TRBD1 on 5 matching bases. Per germline, CDR1 MNHEY and CDR2 SVGEGT. The CDR3 spans 14 residues. The V end lost 5 bases, the J end lost 1 base, and 9 bases lay between the germline ends. CDR3 DNA: TGTGCCAGCAGTCCGGGACCGAGCAATCAGCCCCAGCATTTT. As protein: CASSPGPSNQPQHF.

V gene TRBV5-1 combines with J gene TRBJ1-2; D call uncertain. The germline V and J ends were trimmed by 4 bases and 0 bases, with 10 bases remaining between them. CDR3 size: 14 residues. From germline, CDR1 is SGHRS and CDR2 YFSETQ. The CDR3 DNA follows: TGCGCCAGCAGCGTGGGTTGGACTAACTATGGCTACACCTTC. It specifies CASSVGWTNYGYTF.

This clonotype came up once. The chain combines TRBV7-3 with TRBJ2-1, with D perhaps TRBD2 (6 bases). V lost 0 bases to trimming and J lost 8 bases, with 14 bases between them. Per the germline V gene, CDR1 is SGHTA and CDR2 is FQGTGA. This CDR3 region has 15 residues. The CDR3 DNA follows: TGTGCCAGCAGCTTAACCGCGGGGAGGAAGGATGAGCAGTTCTTC. It specifies CASSLTAGRKDEQFF.

At least ten counts were recorded for this clonotype. CDR3 nucleotide sequence: TGCAGTGCCCAGGACCAAGAGACCCAGTACTTC. Its protein is CSAQDQETQYF. The J gene is TRBJ2-5, the V gene TRBV20-1; D gene unclear. Germline CDR1 is DFQATT and CDR2 is SNEGSKA (reference sequence). The V end lost 6 bases, the J end lost 0 bases, and 5 bases lay between the germline ends. The CDR3 is 11 residues long.